This T cell receptor (beta chain) was recorded in a study of cytomegalovirus exposure and HLA in healthy donors. The wider study: A data release that came early held some 79 million unique TCRs from HLA-typed donors.

Per the germline V gene, CDR1 is KGHSH and CDR2 is LQKENI. The CDR3 contains 17 residues. Trimming at V came to 2 bases and at J to 3 bases, leaving 10 bases not matched to a gene. Details on this clone: Its antigen remains unknown.

Primers included in the PCR were 60 Vbeta and 13 Jbeta primers. TCRdb's copy holds only in-frame clones and misses some; the assay was immunoSEQ multiplex PCR. The table includes over 150,000 clones, around 80% detected once. Donors were ostensibly healthy at sampling, although undocumented immune exposures were probable. The study, taken as a whole, reports: Later on, an analysis found that several of the most significant clusters appeared to be linked to common viral pathogens, which included parvovirus B19. CMV serostatus was the sole immune exposure data available.

The TCR originated in a middle-aged woman in good health and CMV-seropositive. V is TRBV18 and J is TRBJ2-3; TRBD2 matches at 8 bases. Source material: PBMCs. This chain's CDR3 is CASSPILGGRWTDTQYF. The CDR3 region has the DNA TGTGCCAGCTCACCAATCTTGGGCGGGAGGTGGACAGATACGCAGTATTTT. The whole variable domain, remainder taken from reference TRBV18 and TRBJ2-3, is NAGVMQNPRHLVRRRGQEARLRCSPMKGHSHVYWYRQLPEEGLKFMVYLQKENIIDESGMPKERFSAEFPKEGPSILRIQQVVRGDSAAYFCASSPILGGRWTDTQYFGPGTRLTVL.